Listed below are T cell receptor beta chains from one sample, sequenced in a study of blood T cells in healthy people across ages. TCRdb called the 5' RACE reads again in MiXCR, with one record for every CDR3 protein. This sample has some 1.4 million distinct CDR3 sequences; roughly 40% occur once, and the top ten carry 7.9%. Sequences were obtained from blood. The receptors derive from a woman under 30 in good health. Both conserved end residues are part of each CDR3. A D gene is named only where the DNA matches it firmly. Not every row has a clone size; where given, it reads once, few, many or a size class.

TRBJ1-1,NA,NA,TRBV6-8,CASSYWQELHTEAFF,TGTGCCAGCAGTTACTGGCAGGAGTTGCACACTGAAGCTTTCTTT
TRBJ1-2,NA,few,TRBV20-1,CSATLETNYGYTF,TGCAGTGCTACCTTAGAAACAAACTATGGCTACACCTTC
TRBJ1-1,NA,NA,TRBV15,CATSRDRTGWDTEAFF,TGTGCCACCAGCAGGGATAGAACAGGGTGGGACACTGAAGCTTTCTTT
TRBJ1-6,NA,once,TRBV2,CASRAGATYNSPLHF,TGTGCCAGCAGGGCAGGGGCTACTTATAATTCACCCCTCCACTTT
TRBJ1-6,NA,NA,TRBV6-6,CASSGRTDNSPLHF,TGTGCCAGCAGCGGCAGAACAGATAATTCACCCCTCCACTTT
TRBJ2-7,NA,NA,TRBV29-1,CSVDLQGSYNEQYF,TGCAGCGTTGATCTACAGGGCTCCTACAATGAGCAGTACTTC
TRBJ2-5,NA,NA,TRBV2,CASTIRETQYF,TGTGCCAGCACTATAAGAGAGACCCAGTACTTC
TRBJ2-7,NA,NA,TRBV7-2,CASSLGASQYNEQYF,TGTGCCAGCAGCTTAGGGGCTAGCCAATACAATGAGCAGTACTTC
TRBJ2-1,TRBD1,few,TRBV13,CASSGGLPTGFTYNEQFF,TGTGCCAGCAGCGGAGGATTACCGACAGGGTTCACCTACAATGAGCAGTTCTTC
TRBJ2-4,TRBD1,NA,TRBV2,CASSVGQGKDIQYF,TGTGCCAGCAGTGTGGGACAGGGCAAGGACATTCAGTACTTC
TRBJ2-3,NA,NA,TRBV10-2,CASSEPPSPDTQYF,TGCGCCAGCAGTGAGCCGCCTAGCCCCGATACGCAGTATTTT
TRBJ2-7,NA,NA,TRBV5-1,CASSLATGRPHEQYF,TGCGCCAGCAGCTTGGCGACAGGGAGGCCCCACGAGCAGTACTTC
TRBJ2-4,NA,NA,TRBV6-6,CATGDGGNIQYF,TGTGCCACCGGGGACGGGGGAAACATTCAGTACTTC
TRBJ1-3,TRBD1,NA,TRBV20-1,CSAGDRASGNTIYF,TGCAGTGCTGGAGACAGGGCGAGTGGAAACACCATATATTTT
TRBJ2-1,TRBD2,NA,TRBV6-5,CASRQGLALTNEQFF,TGTGCCAGCAGACAGGGACTAGCTCTTACCAATGAGCAGTTCTTC
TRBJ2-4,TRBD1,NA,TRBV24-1,CATSDYRGPSYNEQYF,TGTGCCACCAGTGATTACAGGGGGCCCTCCTACAATGAGCAGTACTTC
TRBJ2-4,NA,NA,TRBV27,CASSLLPPNPARMNIQYF,TGTGCCAGCAGTCTACTACCGCCCAATCCCGCTAGGATGAACATTCAGTACTTC
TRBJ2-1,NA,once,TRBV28,CASSLLGWNNEQFF,TGTGCCAGCAGTTTATTAGGCTGGAACAATGAGCAGTTCTTC
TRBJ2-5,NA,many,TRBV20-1,CSARDRAVLETQYF,TGCAGTGCTAGAGATAGAGCCGTCCTAGAGACCCAGTACTTC
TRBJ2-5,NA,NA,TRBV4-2,CASSPIERGYKETQYF,TGTGCCAGCAGCCCCATCGAACGGGGGTATAAAGAGACCCAGTACTTC
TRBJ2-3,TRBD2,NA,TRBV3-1,CASSQGLSADTQYF,TGTGCCAGCAGCCAGGGACTATCAGCAGATACGCAGTATTTT
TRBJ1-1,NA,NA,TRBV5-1,CASSQTQGLNTEAFF,TGCGCCAGCAGCCAAACCCAGGGGCTAAACACTGAAGCTTTCTTT
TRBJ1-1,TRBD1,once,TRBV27,CASSSTGVLTEAFF,TGTGCCAGCAGTTCGACAGGGGTACTTACTGAAGCTTTCTTT
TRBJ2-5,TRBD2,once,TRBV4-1,CASSQGLAGVGEQYF,TGCGCCAGCAGCCAAGGGCTAGCGGGAGTTGGGGAGCAGTACTTC
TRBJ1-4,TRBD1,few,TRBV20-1,CSATDRANEKLFF,TGCAGTGCTACGGACAGGGCTAATGAAAAACTGTTTTTT
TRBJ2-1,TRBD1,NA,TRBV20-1,CSAPGQGNQETQFF,TGCAGTGCCCCGGGACAGGGGAACCAAGAGACCCAGTTCTTC
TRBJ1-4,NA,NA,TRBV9,CASSVGVGEKLFF,TGTGCCAGCAGCGTTGGGGTCGGTGAAAAACTGTTTTTT
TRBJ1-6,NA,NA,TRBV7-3,CASSLMGASPLHF,TGTGCCAGCAGCTTAATGGGGGCCTCACCCCTCCACTTT
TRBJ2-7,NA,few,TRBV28,CASSLFGLTYEQYF,TGTGCCAGCAGTTTATTTGGGTTGACCTACGAGCAGTACTTC
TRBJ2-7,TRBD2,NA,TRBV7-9,CASSSGLDNEQYF,TGTGCCAGCAGCTCTGGACTAGACAATGAGCAGTACTTC
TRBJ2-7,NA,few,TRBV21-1,CASKILEEVESEQYF,TGTGCCAGCAAAATACTGGAGGAGGTCGAGTCCGAGCAGTACTTC
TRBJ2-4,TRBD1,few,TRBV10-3,CAISDRGQGPIQYF,TGTGCCATCAGTGACAGGGGACAGGGTCCCATTCAGTACTTC
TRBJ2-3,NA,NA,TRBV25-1,CASGAATDTQYF,TGTGCCAGCGGGGCCGCCACAGATACGCAGTATTTT
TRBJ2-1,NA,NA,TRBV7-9,CASSFGARINYNEQFF,TGTGCCAGCAGCTTTGGGGCCCGTATCAACTACAATGAGCAGTTCTTC
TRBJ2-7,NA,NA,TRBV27,CASSLSAGLTYEQYF,TGTGCCAGCAGTTTATCGGCAGGGCTGACCTACGAGCAGTACTTC
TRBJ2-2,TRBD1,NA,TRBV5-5,CAGSLGQGANTGELFF,TGTGCCGGCAGCTTGGGACAGGGTGCGAACACCGGGGAGCTGTTTTTT
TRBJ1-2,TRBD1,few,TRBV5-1,CASSLGQGPYGYTF,TGTGCCAGCTCACTCGGACAGGGTCCCTATGGCTACACCTTC
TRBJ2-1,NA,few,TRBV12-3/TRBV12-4,CASRDIEQFF,TGTGCCAGCAGGGACATAGAGCAGTTCTTC
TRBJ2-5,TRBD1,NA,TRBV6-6,CASSTGTGELQTQYF,TGTGCCAGCAGCACCGGGACAGGGGAGTTACAGACCCAGTACTTC
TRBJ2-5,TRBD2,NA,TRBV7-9,CASTLAQETQYF,TGTGCCAGCACACTAGCGCAAGAGACCCAGTACTTC
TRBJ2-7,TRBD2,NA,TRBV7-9,CASSPLEGLASSYEQYF,TGTGCCAGCAGCCCTTTGGAGGGACTAGCGTCTTCCTACGAGCAGTACTTC
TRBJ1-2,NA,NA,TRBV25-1,CASSERRATHSYGYTF,TGTGCCAGCAGTGAACGGCGCGCCACCCACAGCTATGGCTACACCTTC
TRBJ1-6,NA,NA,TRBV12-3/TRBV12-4,CASSLSGTSSPLHF,TGTGCCAGCAGTTTATCTGGGACTAGTTCACCCCTCCACTTT
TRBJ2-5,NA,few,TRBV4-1,CASSQVRLRDFGETQYF,TGCGCCAGCAGCCAAGTACGGCTACGAGATTTCGGAGAGACCCAGTACTTC
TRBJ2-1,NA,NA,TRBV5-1,CASSLALEQFF,TGCGCCAGCAGCTTGGCCCTTGAGCAGTTCTTC
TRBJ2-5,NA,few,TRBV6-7,CASITFIPPRSEQYF,TGTGCCAGCATAACGTTTATCCCTCCGAGGAGTGAGCAGTACTTC
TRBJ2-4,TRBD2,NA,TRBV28,CASSFTDRLAGVQYF,TGTGCCAGCAGTTTTACGGATAGACTAGCGGGAGTTCAGTACTTC
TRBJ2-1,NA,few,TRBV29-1,CSASPGHEQFF,TGCAGCGCTTCCCCCGGCCATGAGCAGTTCTTC